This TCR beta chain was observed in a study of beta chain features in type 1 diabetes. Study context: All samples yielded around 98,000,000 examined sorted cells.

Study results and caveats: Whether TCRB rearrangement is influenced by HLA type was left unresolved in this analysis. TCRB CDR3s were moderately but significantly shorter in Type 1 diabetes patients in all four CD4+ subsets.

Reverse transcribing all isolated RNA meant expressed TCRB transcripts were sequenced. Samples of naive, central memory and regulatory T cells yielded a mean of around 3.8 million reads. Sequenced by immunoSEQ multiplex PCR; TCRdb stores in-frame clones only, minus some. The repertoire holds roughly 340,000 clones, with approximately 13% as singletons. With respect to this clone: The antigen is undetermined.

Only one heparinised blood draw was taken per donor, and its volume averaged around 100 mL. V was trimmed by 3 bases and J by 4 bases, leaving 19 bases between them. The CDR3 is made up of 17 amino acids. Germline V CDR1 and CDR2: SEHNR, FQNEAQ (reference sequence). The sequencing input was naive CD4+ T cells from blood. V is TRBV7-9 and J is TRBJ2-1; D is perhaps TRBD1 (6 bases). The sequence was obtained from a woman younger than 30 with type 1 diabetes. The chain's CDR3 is CASSLATGTILYNEQFF. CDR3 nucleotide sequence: TGTGCCAGCAGCTTGGCTACCGGGACAATCCTTTACAATGAGCAGTTCTTC.